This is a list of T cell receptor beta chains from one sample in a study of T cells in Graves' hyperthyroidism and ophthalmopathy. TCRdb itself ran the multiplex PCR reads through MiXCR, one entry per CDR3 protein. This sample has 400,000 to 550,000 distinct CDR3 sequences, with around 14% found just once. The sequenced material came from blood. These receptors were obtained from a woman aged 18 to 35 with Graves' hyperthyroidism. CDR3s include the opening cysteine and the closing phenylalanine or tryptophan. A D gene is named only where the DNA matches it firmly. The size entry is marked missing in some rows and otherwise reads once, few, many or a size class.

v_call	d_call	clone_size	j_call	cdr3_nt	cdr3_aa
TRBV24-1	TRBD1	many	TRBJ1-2	TGTGCCACCAGTGATTCGGGACAGGGGAGTGTGCGGGGCTACACCTTC	CATSDSGQGSVRGYTF
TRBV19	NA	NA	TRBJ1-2	TGTGCCAGTAGTATTAAAGTGAACTATGGCTACACCTTC	CASSIKVNYGYTF
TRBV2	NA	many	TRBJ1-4	TGTGCCAGCCAACTACAGGGAACGGCTAATGAAAAACTGTTTTTT	CASQLQGTANEKLFF
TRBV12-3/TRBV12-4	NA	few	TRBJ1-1	TGTGCCAGCAGTTACGTCTGGGGGCGAACTGAAGCTTTCTTT	CASSYVWGRTEAFF
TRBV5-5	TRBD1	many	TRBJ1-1	TGTGCCAGCTGTAGGGACAGAGCACTGAACACTGAAGCTTTCTTT	CASCRDRALNTEAFF
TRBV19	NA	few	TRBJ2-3	TGTGCCAGTAGTCCCGCCGCAGGGAGCACAGATACGCAGTATTTT	CASSPAAGSTDTQYF
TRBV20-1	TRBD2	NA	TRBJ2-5	TGCAGTGCTAGGGACCCCCTAGCGGGAGGGAGAGAGACCCAGTACTTC	CSARDPLAGGRETQYF
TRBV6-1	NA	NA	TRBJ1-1	TGTGCCAGCAGTCCGCTATCTAGGGGGGAAACTGAAGCTTTCTTT	CASSPLSRGETEAFF
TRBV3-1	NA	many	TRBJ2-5	TGTGCCAGCAGCCATGGATTAAATCAAGAGACCCAGTACTTC	CASSHGLNQETQYF
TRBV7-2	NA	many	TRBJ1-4	TGTGCCAGCAGCCGAGATAATGAAAAACTGTTTTTT	CASSRDNEKLFF
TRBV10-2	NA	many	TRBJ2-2	TGCGCCAGCAGTGAGACCCTAGACCACCCCAGGGCCACCGGGGAGCTGTTTTTT	CASSETLDHPRATGELFF
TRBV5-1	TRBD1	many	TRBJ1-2	TGCGCCAGCAGCCCGGGGACAGAGCGGGGCTACACCTTC	CASSPGTERGYTF
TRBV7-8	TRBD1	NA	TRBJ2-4	TGTGCCAGCAGCCTCCCCCCAAGGACAGGGCAAAACATTCAGTACTTC	CASSLPPRTGQNIQYF
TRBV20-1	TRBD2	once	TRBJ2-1	TGCAGTGCTAGGGCCGGGACTAACTACAATGAGCAGTTCTTC	CSARAGTNYNEQFF
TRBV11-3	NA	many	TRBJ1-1	TGTGCCAGCAGCTTAGGGGCTACTTTGAACACTGAAGCTTTCTTT	CASSLGATLNTEAFF
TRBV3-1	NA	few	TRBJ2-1	TGTGCCAGCAGCCAACTAACTAGCACGGGTGAGCAGTTCTTC	CASSQLTSTGEQFF
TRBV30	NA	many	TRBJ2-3	TGTGCCTGGAATTCGGGAGTCGACACAGATACGCAGTATTTT	CAWNSGVDTDTQYF
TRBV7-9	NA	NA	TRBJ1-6	TGTGCCAGCAGCTTCGAGGTTTATAATTCACCCCTCCACTTT	CASSFEVYNSPLHF
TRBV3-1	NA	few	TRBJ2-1	TGTGCCAGCAGCCAAGATCTTGCTAGCCGATCCTACAATGAGCAGTTCTTC	CASSQDLASRSYNEQFF
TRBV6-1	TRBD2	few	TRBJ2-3	TGTGCCAGCAGACCCATAGGACTAGCGGGAGGGGATACGCAGTATTTT	CASRPIGLAGGDTQYF
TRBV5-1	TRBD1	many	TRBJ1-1	TGCGCCACCCAGACAGGGGTCGAATACACTGAAGCTTTCTTT	CATQTGVEYTEAFF
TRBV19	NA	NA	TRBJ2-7	TGTGCCAGTAGTACAGGGGTGCCCGACGAGCAGTACTTC	CASSTGVPDEQYF
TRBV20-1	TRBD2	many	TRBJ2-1	TGCAGTGCCCCGGCTAGCGGCCATATCTTTTCTTACAATGAGCAGTTCTTC	CSAPASGHIFSYNEQFF
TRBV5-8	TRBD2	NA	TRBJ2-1	TGTGCCAGCAGCTTGGAGAATAGCGGGAGGAAATACAATGAGCAGTTCTTC	CASSLENSGRKYNEQFF
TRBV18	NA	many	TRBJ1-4	TGTGCCAGCTCACGCGGACATGGTGAAACAAAACTGTTTTTT	CASSRGHGETKLFF
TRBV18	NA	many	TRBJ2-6	TGTGCCAGCTCACCCGATTCTGGGGCCAACGTCCTGACTTTC	CASSPDSGANVLTF
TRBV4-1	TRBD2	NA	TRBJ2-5	TGCGCCAGCAGCCAAGATCGGTTTAGCGGGCCCTGGGGGGAGACCCAGTACTTC	CASSQDRFSGPWGETQYF
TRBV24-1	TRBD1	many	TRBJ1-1	TGTGCCACCCAGGACAGGTTGGAGACTGAAGCTTTCTTT	CATQDRLETEAFF
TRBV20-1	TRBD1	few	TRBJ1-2	TGCAGTGCAAGGTCACAGGGGCTCGTTAGCTACACCTTC	CSARSQGLVSYTF
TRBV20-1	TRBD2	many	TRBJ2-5	TGCAGTGCTAGAGCGCGAGGTAGCGGGCCACAAGAGACCCAGTACTTC	CSARARGSGPQETQYF
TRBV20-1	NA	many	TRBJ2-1	TGCAGTGCTAGAGTTATAGGAGGGCAAACCTACAATGAGCAGTTCTTC	CSARVIGGQTYNEQFF
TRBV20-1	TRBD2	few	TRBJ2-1	TGCAGTGCTAGACCAATAGCGGGAGTGGGATACAATGAGCAGTTCTTC	CSARPIAGVGYNEQFF
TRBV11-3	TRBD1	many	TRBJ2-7	TGTGCCAGCAGCCATCGGGACAGCCACTACGAGCAGTACTTC	CASSHRDSHYEQYF
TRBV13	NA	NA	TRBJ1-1	TGTGCCAGCAGCTCCCCTGACCGCCTGGGTTTCTTT	CASSSPDRLGFF
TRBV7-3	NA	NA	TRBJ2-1	TGTGCCAGCAGCCCGGGGTGGGGGTACGAGCAGTTCTTC	CASSPGWGYEQFF
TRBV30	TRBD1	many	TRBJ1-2	TGTGCCTGGAGTGGGGGACAGGGAAAAAACTATGGCTACACCTTC	CAWSGGQGKNYGYTF
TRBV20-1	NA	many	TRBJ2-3	TGCAGTGCTAGTGAGCTTAGCACAGATACGCAGTATTTT	CSASELSTDTQYF
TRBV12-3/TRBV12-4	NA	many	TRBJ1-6	TGTGCCAGCAGTTTATCGGTGAATTCACCCCTCCACTTT	CASSLSVNSPLHF
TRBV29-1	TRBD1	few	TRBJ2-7	TGCAGCGTTGTAACTCTACCGGGGGACAGGGGTCAGGAGCAGTACTTC	CSVVTLPGDRGQEQYF
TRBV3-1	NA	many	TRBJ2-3	TGTGCCAGCAGCCAAGATTTCTGGGACGCCACGCAGTATTTT	CASSQDFWDATQYF
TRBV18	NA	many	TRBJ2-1	TGTGCCAGCTCACCACAGGCACGGGTACTAACGCTCTCCGACAATGAGCAGTTCTTC	CASSPQARVLTLSDNEQFF
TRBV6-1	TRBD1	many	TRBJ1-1	TGTGCCAGCAGAGGACAGGGGGCCTCTGAAGCTTTCTTT	CASRGQGASEAFF
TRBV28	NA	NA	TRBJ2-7	TGTGCCAGCAGCCCTGGGTGGGGTGGGGACGAGCAGTACTTC	CASSPGWGGDEQYF
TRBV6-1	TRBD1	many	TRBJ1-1	TGTGCCAGCATGCAAGGAACGGGACAGCCATTGAACACTGAAGCTTTCTTT	CASMQGTGQPLNTEAFF
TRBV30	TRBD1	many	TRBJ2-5	TGTGCCTGGAGCCCGGGACAGGGGGCACGGGAGACCCAGTACTTC	CAWSPGQGARETQYF
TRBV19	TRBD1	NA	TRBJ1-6	TGTGCCAGTAGTATAGACGGGACAGGGGATTATTCACCCCTCCACTTT	CASSIDGTGDYSPLHF
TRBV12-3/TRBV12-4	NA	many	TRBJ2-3	TGTGCCAGCAGTTTAGCCAGGGCCACAGATACGCAGTATTTT	CASSLARATDTQYF
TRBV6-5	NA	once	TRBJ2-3	TGTGCCAGCAGTTTGGACTTGCTTAGCACAGATACGCAGTATTTT	CASSLDLLSTDTQYF
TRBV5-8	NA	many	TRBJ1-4	TGTGCCAGCAGGGTATCACAGGGATTTAATGAAAAACTGTTTTTT	CASRVSQGFNEKLFF
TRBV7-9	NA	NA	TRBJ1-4	TGTGCCAGCAGCTTACCAGTCCTAGCTAATGAAAAACTGTTTTTT	CASSLPVLANEKLFF
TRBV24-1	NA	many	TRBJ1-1	TGTGCCACCAGTGTCGGGGGGCCCTACACTGAAGCTTTCTTT	CATSVGGPYTEAFF